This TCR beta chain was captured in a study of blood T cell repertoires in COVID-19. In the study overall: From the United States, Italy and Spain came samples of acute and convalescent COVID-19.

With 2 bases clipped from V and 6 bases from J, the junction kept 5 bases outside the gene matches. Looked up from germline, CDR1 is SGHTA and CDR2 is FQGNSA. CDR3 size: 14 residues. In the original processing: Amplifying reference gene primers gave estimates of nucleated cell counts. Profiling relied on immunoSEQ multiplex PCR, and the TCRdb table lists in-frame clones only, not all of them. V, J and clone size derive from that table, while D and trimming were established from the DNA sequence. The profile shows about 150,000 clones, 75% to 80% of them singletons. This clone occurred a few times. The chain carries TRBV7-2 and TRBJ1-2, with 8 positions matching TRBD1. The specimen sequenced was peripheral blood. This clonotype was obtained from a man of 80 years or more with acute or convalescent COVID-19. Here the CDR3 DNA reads TGTGCCAGCAGCTTATTCGGACAGGGCGATGGCTACACCTTC. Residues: CASSLFGQGDGYTF. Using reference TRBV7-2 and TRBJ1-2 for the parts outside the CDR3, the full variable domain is GAGVSQSPSNKVTEKGKDVELRCDPISGHTALYWYRQSLGQGLEFLIYFQGNSAPDKSGLPSDRFSAERTGGSVSTLTIQRTQQEDSAVYLCASSLFGQGDGYTFGSGTRLTVV.